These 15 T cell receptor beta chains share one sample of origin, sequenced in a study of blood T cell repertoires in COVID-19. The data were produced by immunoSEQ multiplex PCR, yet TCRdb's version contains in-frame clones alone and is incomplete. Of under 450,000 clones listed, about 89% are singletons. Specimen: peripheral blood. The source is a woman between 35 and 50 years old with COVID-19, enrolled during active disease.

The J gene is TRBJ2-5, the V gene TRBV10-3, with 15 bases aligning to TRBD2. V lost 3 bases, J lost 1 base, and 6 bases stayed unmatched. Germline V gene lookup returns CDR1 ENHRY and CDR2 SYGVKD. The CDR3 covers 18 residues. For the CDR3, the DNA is TGTGCCATCAGTGAAAGAGGACTAGCGGGAGGGTTCCAAGAGACCCAGTACTTC. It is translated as CAISERGLAGGFQETQYF.

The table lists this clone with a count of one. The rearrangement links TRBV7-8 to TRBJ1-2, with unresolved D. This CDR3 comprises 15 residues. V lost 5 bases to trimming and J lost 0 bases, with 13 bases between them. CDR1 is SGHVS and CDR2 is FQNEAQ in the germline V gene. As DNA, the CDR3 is TGTGCCAGCAGCCCGCGGACGGGAACTAACTATGGCTACACCTTC. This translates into CASSPRTGTNYGYTF.

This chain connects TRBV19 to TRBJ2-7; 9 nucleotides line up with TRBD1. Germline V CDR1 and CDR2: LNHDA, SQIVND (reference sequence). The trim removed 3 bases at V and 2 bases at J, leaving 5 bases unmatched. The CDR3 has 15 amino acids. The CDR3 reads CASSMAGTGTYEQYF. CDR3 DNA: TGTGCCAGTAGTATGGCCGGGACAGGGACCTACGAGCAGTACTTC.

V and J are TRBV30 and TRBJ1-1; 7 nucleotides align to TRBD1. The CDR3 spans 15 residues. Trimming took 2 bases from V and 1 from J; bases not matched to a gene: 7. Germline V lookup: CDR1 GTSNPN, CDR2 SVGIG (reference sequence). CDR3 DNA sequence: TGTGCCTGGAGTCTTAAGACAGGGAAGAACACTGAAGCTTTCTTT. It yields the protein CAWSLKTGKNTEAFF.

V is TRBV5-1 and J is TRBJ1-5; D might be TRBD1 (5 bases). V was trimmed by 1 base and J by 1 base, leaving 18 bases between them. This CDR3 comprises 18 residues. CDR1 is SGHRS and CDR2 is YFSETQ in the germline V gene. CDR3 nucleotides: TGCGCCAGCAGCTTGTCTCGGGGGGAAGGTACCAGCAATCAGCCCCAGCATTTT. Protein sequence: CASSLSRGEGTSNQPQHF.

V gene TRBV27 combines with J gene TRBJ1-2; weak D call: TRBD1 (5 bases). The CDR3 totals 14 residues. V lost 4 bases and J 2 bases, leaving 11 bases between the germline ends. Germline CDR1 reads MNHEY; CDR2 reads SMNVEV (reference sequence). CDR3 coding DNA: TGTGCCAGCAGTTCCTCGGGACTAAACTATGGCTACACCTTC. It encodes CASSSSGLNYGYTF.

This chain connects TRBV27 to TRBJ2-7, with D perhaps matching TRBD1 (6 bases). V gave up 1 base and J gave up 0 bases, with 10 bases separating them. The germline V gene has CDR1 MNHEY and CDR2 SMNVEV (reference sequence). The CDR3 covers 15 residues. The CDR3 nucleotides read TGTGCCAGCAGTTTATTTGGGGACACCTCCTACGAGCAGTACTTC. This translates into CASSLFGDTSYEQYF.

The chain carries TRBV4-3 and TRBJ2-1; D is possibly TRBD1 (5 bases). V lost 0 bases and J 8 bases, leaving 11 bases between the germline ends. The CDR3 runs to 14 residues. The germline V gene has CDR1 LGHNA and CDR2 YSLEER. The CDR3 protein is CASSQDLDRHEQFF. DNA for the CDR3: TGCGCCAGCAGCCAAGATCTCGACAGACATGAGCAGTTCTTC.

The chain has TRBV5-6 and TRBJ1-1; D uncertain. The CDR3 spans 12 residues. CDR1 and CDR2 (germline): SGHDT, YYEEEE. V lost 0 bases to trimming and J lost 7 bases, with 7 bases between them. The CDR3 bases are TGTGCCAGCAGCTTGGATGTCGGTGAAGCTTTCTTT. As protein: CASSLDVGEAFF.

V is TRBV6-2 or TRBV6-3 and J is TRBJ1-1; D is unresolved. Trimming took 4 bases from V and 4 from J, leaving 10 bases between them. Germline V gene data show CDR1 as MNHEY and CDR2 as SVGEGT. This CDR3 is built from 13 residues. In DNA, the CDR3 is TGTGCCAGCAGTTGGTCAGGTGGCACTGAAGCTTTCTTT. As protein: CASSWSGGTEAFF.

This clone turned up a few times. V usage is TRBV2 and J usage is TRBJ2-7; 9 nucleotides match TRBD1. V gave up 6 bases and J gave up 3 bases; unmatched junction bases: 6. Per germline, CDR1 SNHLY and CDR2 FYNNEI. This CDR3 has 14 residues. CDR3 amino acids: CASRGQTGGYEQYF. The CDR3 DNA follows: TGTGCCAGCAGGGGGCAGACAGGGGGCTACGAGCAGTACTTC.

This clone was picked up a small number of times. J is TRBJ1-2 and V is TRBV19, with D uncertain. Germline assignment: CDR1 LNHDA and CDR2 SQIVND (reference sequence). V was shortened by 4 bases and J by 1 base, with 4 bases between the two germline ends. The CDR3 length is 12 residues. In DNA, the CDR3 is TGTGCCAGTAGTAGCAGTAACTATGGCTACACCTTC. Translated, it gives CASSSSNYGYTF.

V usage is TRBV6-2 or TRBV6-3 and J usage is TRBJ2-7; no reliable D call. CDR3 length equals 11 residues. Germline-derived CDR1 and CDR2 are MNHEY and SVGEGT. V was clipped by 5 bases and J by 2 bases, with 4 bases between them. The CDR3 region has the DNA TGTGCCAGCAGTGGCACCTACGAGCAGTACTTC. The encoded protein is CASSGTYEQYF.

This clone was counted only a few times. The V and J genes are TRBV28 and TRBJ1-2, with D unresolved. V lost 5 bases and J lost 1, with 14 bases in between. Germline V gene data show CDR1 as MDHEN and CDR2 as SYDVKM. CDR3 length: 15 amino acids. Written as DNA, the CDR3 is TGTGCCAGCAGTCCCCGGAGGAGAGATAACTATGGCTACACCTTC. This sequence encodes CASSPRRRDNYGYTF.

The CDR3 protein is CASSYSGTAGNTIYF. In DNA, the CDR3 is TGTGCCAGCAGTTACTCAGGGACAGCTGGAAACACCATATATTTT. This chain links TRBV6-6 with TRBJ1-3; 7 positions match TRBD1. V trimming: 0 bases; J trimming: 2 bases; junction bases outside the gene matches: 1. The CDR3 runs to 15 residues. Per the germline V gene, CDR1 is MNHNY and CDR2 is SVGAGI (reference sequence).